Listed here are 16 T cell receptor beta chains from one sample, sequenced in a study of blood T cell repertoires in COVID-19 (dated by TCRdb to the early 2020s). Library method: the immunoSEQ multiplex PCR assay. TCRdb retrieved this table from immuneACCESS and kept in-frame rearrangements only. Not all clones are present; in checked studies, unresolved V genes account for under half, and no reason is known for the remainder. The sample table lists over 200,000 clones, more than 80% of them with a count of one. 1.5% to 2% of the sample is held by the ten biggest clonotypes. The sample taken for sequencing was PBMCs or T cells enriched from blood (not recorded which). Receptors originate from a man in his sixties who had recovered from COVID-19.

The rearrangement links TRBV10-3 to TRBJ2-1; D might be TRBD1 (6 bases). CDR3 length: 12 amino acids. Trimming took 2 bases from V and 10 from J, leaving 9 bases between them. CDR1 and CDR2 (germline): ENHRY, SYGVKD. CDR3 bases: TGTGCCATCAGTGAGAGCCAGGGGGAGCAGTTCTTC. Its translation: CAISESQGEQFF.

The genes are TRBV19 and TRBJ1-1; TRBD1 might be the D (6 bases). Germline-derived CDR1 and CDR2 are LNHDA and SQIVND (reference sequence). V was clipped by 6 bases and J by 2 bases, with 13 bases between them. The CDR3 sequence is 14 residues long. The CDR3 region has the DNA TGTGCCAGTAGAGAGACAGGTATTAACACTGAAGCTTTCTTT. Encoded protein: CASRETGINTEAFF.

CDR3 in DNA: TGTGCCAGCAGTGATACAGGGGGCGGACAGCCCCAGCATTTT. It encodes CASSDTGGGQPQHF. The chain is built from TRBV6-1 and TRBJ1-5; TRBD1 matches at 9 bases. The CDR3 has 14 residues. CDR1 and CDR2 from the germline V gene are MNHNS and SASEGT. V shed 3 bases, J shed 7 bases, and the junction held 4 bases outside the gene matches.

The chain has TRBV7-9 and TRBJ2-7; D gene uncertain. The germline V gene has CDR1 SEHNR and CDR2 FQNEAQ (reference sequence). The CDR3 contains 13 residues. V lost 2 bases and J lost 1, with 6 bases in between. CDR3 nucleotide sequence: TGTGCCAGCAGCTTAAGTCAGTCCTACGAGCAGTACTTC. Translated: CASSLSQSYEQYF. The variable domain in full, with the rest retrieved from reference TRBV7-9 and TRBJ2-7, is DTGVSQNPRHKITKRGQNVTFRCDPISEHNRLYWYRQTLGQGPEFLTYFQNEAQLEKSRLLSDRFSAERPKGSFSTLEIQRTEQGDSAMYLCASSLSQSYEQYFGPGTRLTVT.

This rearrangement joins TRBV5-1 to TRBJ1-2; 8 bases map to TRBD1. Germline V lookup: CDR1 SGHRS, CDR2 YFSETQ. Trimming took 4 bases from V and 7 from J; bases not matched to a gene: 9. The CDR3 totals 14 residues. The chain's CDR3 is CASSALQGAVGYTF. The CDR3, as DNA: TGCGCCAGCAGCGCCCTGCAGGGGGCCGTTGGCTACACCTTC.

The CDR3 reads CASSGNSGYTF. The DNA for the CDR3 is TGTGCCAGCAGCGGCAACAGTGGCTACACCTTC. V is TRBV6-6 and J is TRBJ1-2; D remains unclear. Germline loops: CDR1 MNHNY, CDR2 SVGAGI (reference sequence). The CDR3 loop spans 11 amino acids. The V end was cut by 6 bases, the J end by 7 bases, with 9 bases between.

The V call is TRBV6-5, the J call TRBJ2-6; D uncertain. Germline lookup yields CDR1 MNHEY and CDR2 SVGAGI. The CDR3 covers 14 residues. The V gene lost 7 bases and the J gene lost 0 bases, with 7 bases spanning the gap. In DNA, the CDR3 is TGTGCCAGCACGCGGTCCTCTGGGGCCAACGTCCTGACTTTC. Translating gives CASTRSSGANVLTF.

The rearrangement joins TRBV7-2 to TRBJ2-5; the match to TRBD1 covers 10 bases. The length of the CDR3 is 15 residues. V lost 3 bases and J lost 5; bases outside the gene matches: 6. Per the germline V gene, CDR1 is SGHTA and CDR2 is FQGNSA. As DNA, the CDR3 is TGTGCCAGCAGCTTTGACAGGGGGCGAGCGGAGACCCAGTACTTC. Translation: CASSFDRGRAETQYF.

The gene calls are TRBV11-2 and TRBJ1-1, with 8 nucleotides matching TRBD1. This CDR3 is 14 amino acids long. V gave up 3 bases and J gave up 5 bases; unmatched junction bases: 5. CDR1 is SGHAT and CDR2 is FQNNGV in the germline V gene. The CDR3 DNA sequence: TGTGCCAGCAGCTTTACAGGGGGGGGGACTGAAGCTTTCTTT. It encodes CASSFTGGGTEAFF.

Concerning this clone: This sample includes further DNA sequences coding for the same CDR3. This chain connects TRBV2 to TRBJ1-2; D is undetermined. The CDR3 spans 12 residues. Trimming took 1 base from V and 4 from J, leaving 4 bases between them. Germline assignment: CDR1 SNHLY and CDR2 FYNNEI. The CDR3 DNA follows: TGTGCCAGCAGTGAAGGCAGCTATGGCTACACCTTC. Protein sequence: CASSEGSYGYTF.

The chain employs TRBV6-5 and TRBJ1-3, with D perhaps matching TRBD1 (5 bases). Germline CDR1 and CDR2: MNHEY and SVGAGI. This CDR3 region has 15 residues. The V end was cut by 2 bases, the J end by 4 bases, with 12 bases between. CDR3 amino acids: CASSYDRRGGNTIYF. Here the CDR3 DNA reads TGTGCCAGCAGTTACGACAGAAGGGGAGGAAACACCATATATTTT.

The rearrangement uses TRBV6-6 and TRBJ1-2, with D possibly being TRBD1 (5 bases). Germline V CDR1 and CDR2: MNHNY, SVGAGI (reference sequence). Trimming stripped 2 bases from V and 8 bases from J, with 21 bases between. There are 16 residues in the CDR3. The CDR3: CASSYGSKAGLGGYTF. The DNA for the CDR3 is TGTGCCAGCAGTTACGGGTCAAAAGCGGGGCTGGGAGGCTACACCTTC.

The rearrangement links TRBV2 to TRBJ2-1, with unresolved D. Looked up from germline, CDR1 is SNHLY and CDR2 is FYNNEI. V was pared by 6 bases and J by 4 bases, with 7 bases between. The CDR3 is 12 amino acids. CDR3 loop: CASRAFYNEQFF. DNA of the CDR3: TGTGCCAGCAGAGCCTTTTACAATGAGCAGTTCTTC. The whole variable domain, remainder taken from reference TRBV2 and TRBJ2-1, is EPEVTQTPSHQVTQMGQEVILRCVPISNHLYFYWYRQILGQKVEFLVSFYNNEISEKSEIFDDQFSVERPDGSNFTLKIRSTKLEDSAMYFCASRAFYNEQFFGPGTRLTVL.

The chain recombines TRBV5-1 with TRBJ2-3; D is possibly TRBD2 (6 bases). This CDR3 contains 16 residues. Trimming removed 1 base at V and 0 bases at J, with 12 bases between. Looked up from germline, CDR1 is SGHRS and CDR2 is YFSETQ. The CDR3 DNA follows: TGCGCCAGCAGCTTGCTCGGTGGGGGGAGCACAGATACGCAGTATTTT. This translates into CASSLLGGGSTDTQYF.

This chain connects TRBV5-1 to TRBJ1-3, with TRBD1 identical over 8 bases. This CDR3 region has 15 residues. J was trimmed by 4 bases and V by 4 bases; bases with no gene match: 7. CDR1 SGHRS and CDR2 YFSETQ come from the germline V gene. The CDR3 coding sequence is TGCGCCAGCAGCCAAGGGACAGGTCCCGGAAACACCATATATTTT. It is translated as CASSQGTGPGNTIYF.

The chain uses TRBV11-1 and TRBJ2-3; possibly TRBD2 for D (6 bases). The CDR3 is made up of 14 amino acids. Germline lookup yields CDR1 SGHAT and CDR2 FQDESV (reference sequence). V lost 3 bases and J lost 1, with 8 bases in between. CDR3 residues: CASSFGTGTDTQYF. CDR3 in DNA: TGTGCCAGCAGCTTTGGGACTGGCACAGATACGCAGTATTTT.